Below, 32 T cell receptor beta chains from the same sample are listed, as sequenced in a study of blood T cell repertoires in COVID-19. Assay used: immunoSEQ multiplex PCR; TCRdb lists only in-frame clones, some missing. The profile shows around 290,000 clones, 90% of them singletons. What was sequenced was PBMCs or T cells enriched from blood (not recorded which). Every receptor here comes from a woman aged 25 to 45 who had recovered from COVID-19.

This clone appeared a single time. V is TRBV24-1 and J is TRBJ1-2, with D possibly being TRBD1 (5 bases). CDR1 KGHDR and CDR2 SFDVKD come from the germline V gene. The CDR3 extends over 12 amino acids. V lost 12 bases, J lost 2 bases, and 12 bases lay in between. Here the CDR3 reads CAPQGTNYGYTF. DNA for the CDR3: TGTGCCCCCCAGGGCACCAACTATGGCTACACCTTC.

The chain joins TRBV7-2 to TRBJ1-5; weak D call: TRBD1 (6 bases). The CDR3 loop spans 18 amino acids. Germline V CDR1 and CDR2: SGHTA, FQGNSA. V lost 5 bases, J lost 5 bases, and 25 bases lay in between. The CDR3 reads CASSPQGSGLSGDQPQHF. In DNA, the CDR3 is TGTGCCAGCAGCCCACAGGGATCAGGTCTGTCTGGAGATCAGCCCCAGCATTTT.

This clone was detected a few times. Other DNA sequences in this sample translate to the same CDR3. The V call is TRBV6-5, the J call TRBJ2-3; D is ambiguous. Deletions cut 0 bases from V and 6 bases from J, with 10 bases between. The CDR3 loop spans 14 amino acids. Germline V gives CDR1 MNHEY, CDR2 SVGAGI. The CDR3 nucleotides read TGTGCCAGCAGTTACTCCCGCGGCCGCGATACGCAGTATTTT. As protein: CASSYSRGRDTQYF.

The chain uses TRBV4-1 and TRBJ2-5; 9 bases agree with TRBD2. Germline V lookup: CDR1 MGHRA, CDR2 YSYEKL. Trimming cost V 1 base and J 4 bases; bases outside gene matches: 4. This CDR3 is built from 15 residues. CDR3 bases: TGCGCCAGCAGCCAAGTTGCGGGAGGGCCAGAGACCCAGTACTTC. Translation: CASSQVAGGPETQYF.

This chain links TRBV7-9 with TRBJ1-4, with TRBD1 identical over 9 bases. Losses at the gene ends were 5 bases for V and 8 bases for J; bases not matched to a gene: 6. There are 14 residues in the CDR3. Germline values: CDR1 SEHNR, CDR2 FQNEAQ (reference sequence). CDR3 sequence (DNA): TGTGCCAGCAGCGTGGGACAGGGTAAGGAAAAACTGTTTTTT. Translation gives CASSVGQGKEKLFF. Full variable domain (rest looked up from reference TRBV7-9 and TRBJ1-4): DTGVSQNPRHKITKRGQNVTFRCDPISEHNRLYWYRQTLGQGPEFLTYFQNEAQLEKSRLLSDRFSAERPKGSFSTLEIQRTEQGDSAMYLCASSVGQGKEKLFFGSGTQLSVL.

The chain combines TRBV28 with TRBJ2-7; 13 positions agree with TRBD2. Per germline, CDR1 MDHEN and CDR2 SYDVKM. The V and J ends lost 5 bases and 4 bases, in that order; junction bases with no gene match: 11. CDR3 length: 17 amino acids. CDR3 DNA sequence: TGTGCCAGCAGTATACTAGCGGGAGGGCCCAATGATTACGAGCAGTACTTC. This sequence encodes CASSILAGGPNDYEQYF. The variable domain in full, with the rest retrieved from reference TRBV28 and TRBJ2-7, is DVKVTQSSRYLVKRTGEKVFLECVQDMDHENMFWYRQDPGLGLRLIYFSYDVKMKEKGDIPEGYSVSREKKERFSLILESASTNQTSMYLCASSILAGGPNDYEQYFGPGTRLTVT.

The rearrangement uses TRBV4-1 and TRBJ1-2, with 9 bases fitting TRBD1. This CDR3 contains 14 residues. Germline V gene data show CDR1 as MGHRA and CDR2 as YSYEKL. V dropped 2 bases and J dropped 6; count of bases not matched to a gene: 4. The DNA of the CDR3 is TGCGCCAGCAGCCAATCGACAGGGGGAGATGGCTACACCTTC. It encodes CASSQSTGGDGYTF.

The CDR3 region has the DNA TGTGCCAGCAGCGCCGAGGGTCTTCTGGGCACTAGCACAGATACGCAGTATTTT. This encodes CASSAEGLLGTSTDTQYF. The chain recombines TRBV9 with TRBJ2-3; tentatively, D is TRBD2 (5 bases). CDR1 and CDR2 (germline): SGDLS, YYNGEE. The CDR3 spans 18 residues. Trimming removed 3 bases at V and 0 bases at J, with 20 bases between. Full variable domain (missing parts from reference TRBV9 and TRBJ2-3): DSGVTQTPKHLITATGQRVTLRCSPRSGDLSVYWYQQSLDQGLQFLIQYYNGEERAKGNILERFSAQQFPDLHSELNLSSLELGDSALYFCASSAEGLLGTSTDTQYFGPGTRLTVL.

This rearrangement joins TRBV19 to TRBJ2-3; D unresolved. The CDR3 has 14 residues. The germline gives CDR1 LNHDA, CDR2 SQIVND (reference sequence). Between the trimmed V and J ends, which lost 3 bases and 1 base, there was a span of 8 bases. CDR3 sequence reads: CASSIYLGTDTQYF. In DNA, the CDR3 is TGTGCCAGTAGTATTTATCTAGGCACAGATACGCAGTATTTT.

The chain joins TRBV7-2 to TRBJ2-3; 7 nucleotides match TRBD2. J was trimmed by 2 bases and V by 5 bases; bases with no gene match: 13. This CDR3 has 17 amino acids. From germline, CDR1 is SGHTA and CDR2 FQGNSA. The CDR3 nucleotides read TGTGCCAGCAGCCTACGATATCGGCTAGCGGACACAGATACGCAGTATTTT. Its translation: CASSLRYRLADTDTQYF.

This sequence joins TRBV7-9 and TRBJ1-4; D not certain. The V and J ends lost 5 bases and 0 bases respectively, with 10 bases between them. The germline CDR1 and CDR2 sequences are SEHNR and FQNEAQ (reference sequence). The CDR3 has 15 amino acids. The CDR3 DNA reads TGTGCCAGCAGCCAGATAGGAGCAACTAATGAAAAACTGTTTTTT. This gives the protein CASSQIGATNEKLFF.

The chain combines TRBV4-3 with TRBJ1-4; D remains ambiguous. This CDR3 region has 16 residues. Trimming stripped 0 bases from V and 7 bases from J, with 15 bases between. Germline V lookup: CDR1 LGHNA, CDR2 YSLEER. CDR3 in DNA: TGCGCCAGCAGCCAAGACTGGACCCGAGGAGGTGAAAAACTGTTTTTT. Encoded protein: CASSQDWTRGGEKLFF.

This clone has a single count. The chain joins TRBV7-9 to TRBJ2-3; 8 bases map to TRBD2. This CDR3 comprises 16 residues. The germline V gene has CDR1 SEHNR and CDR2 FQNEAQ (reference sequence). After removal of 4 bases from V and 5 bases from J, the junction contained 11 bases not matched to a gene. CDR3 nucleotide sequence: TGTGCCAGCAGCTCGCTTATAGCGGGGTCCGTAGATACGCAGTATTTT. Encoded protein: CASSSLIAGSVDTQYF.

This chain connects TRBV24-1 to TRBJ1-5, with 7 bases that match TRBD1. This CDR3 spans 14 amino acids. Trimming at V came to 2 bases and at J to 8 bases, leaving 5 bases not matched to a gene. Germline V lookup: CDR1 KGHDR, CDR2 SFDVKD. CDR3 DNA: TGTGCCACCAGTGATTCGGACAGGCCGGAGCCCCAGCATTTT. Its protein is CATSDSDRPEPQHF.

V is TRBV6-6 and J is TRBJ1-4; D is unclear. CDR1 and CDR2 from the germline V gene are MNHNY and SVGAGI (reference sequence). Deletions cut 5 bases from V and 0 bases from J, with 10 bases between. The CDR3 has 15 residues. In DNA form, the CDR3 reads TGTGCCAGCAGTAAGACACAAGCAACTAATGAAAAACTGTTTTTT. Encoded protein: CASSKTQATNEKLFF.

V is TRBV18 and J is TRBJ1-5; 7 positions agree with TRBD1. Germline CDR1 KGHSH, CDR2 LQKENI. With V trimmed by 2 bases and J by 5 bases, 3 bases remained unmatched. The CDR3 extends over 14 amino acids. The CDR3 DNA reads TGTGCCAGCTCACCAGGCACAGGGGATCAGCCCCAGCATTTT. Translated: CASSPGTGDQPQHF.

The CDR3 nucleotides read TGTGCCAGCAGCCAAGATGGCGGAGGTATGAATTCACCCCTCCACTTT. Protein product: CASSQDGGGMNSPLHF. The gene calls are TRBV3-1 (or the pseudogene TRBV3-2) and TRBJ1-6; D gene uncertain. The germline V gene encodes CDR1 LGHDT and CDR2 YNNKEL (reference sequence). This CDR3 is built from 16 residues. V gave up 0 bases and J gave up 7 bases, with 13 bases separating them.

V gene TRBV7-2 combines with J gene TRBJ1-6, with D tentatively TRBD1 (6 bases). CDR3 size: 15 residues. Per the germline V gene, CDR1 is SGHTA and CDR2 is FQGNSA. Trimming cost V 5 bases and J 5 bases, with 13 bases left between them. The CDR3 spells CASSPGQLNNSPLHF. CDR3 nucleotides: TGTGCCAGCAGCCCCGGACAGCTCAATAATTCACCCCTCCACTTT.

The V gene is TRBV19, the J gene TRBJ2-1; possibly TRBD2 for D (5 bases). The germline gives CDR1 LNHDA, CDR2 SQIVND (reference sequence). The CDR3 is 15 amino acids. Trimming took off 3 bases at V and 4 bases at J, with 13 bases between the two ends. CDR3 sequence: CASSIPKGLYNEQFF. CDR3 coding DNA: TGTGCCAGTAGTATCCCCAAAGGACTTTACAATGAGCAGTTCTTC.

The chain couples TRBV6-6 to TRBJ2-5; TRBD1 might be the D (5 bases). V was clipped by 6 bases and J by 4 bases, with 12 bases between them. The CDR3 length is 13 residues. Germline V gives CDR1 MNHNY, CDR2 SVGAGI (reference sequence). The CDR3 nucleotides are TGTGCCAGCAGGGGTCAAGGGGTAGAGACCCAGTACTTC. Its protein product is CASRGQGVETQYF.

This clone has only one observation. The rearrangement joins TRBV4-1 to TRBJ1-1; no firm D call. V lost 4 bases, J lost 0 bases, and 9 bases lay in between. This CDR3 contains 14 residues. Germline V gene lookup returns CDR1 MGHRA and CDR2 YSYEKL. CDR3 residues: CASSLPEMNTEAFF. The DNA of the CDR3 is TGCGCCAGCAGCCTTCCGGAGATGAACACTGAAGCTTTCTTT.

The rearrangement uses TRBV5-1 and TRBJ2-5, with 8 bases lining up with TRBD1. The trim removed 0 bases at V and 2 bases at J, leaving 3 bases unmatched. CDR1 and CDR2 from the germline V gene are SGHRS and YFSETQ. CDR3 length equals 15 residues. The CDR3 protein is CASSLVGTGQETQYF. The CDR3 DNA reads TGCGCCAGCAGCTTGGTCGGGACAGGTCAAGAGACCCAGTACTTC.

The chain uses TRBV4-2 and TRBJ2-1, with 8 bases aligning to TRBD2. Looked up from germline, CDR1 is LGHNA and CDR2 is YNFKEQ. The CDR3 is 15 residues long. The trim removed 4 bases at V and 9 bases at J, leaving 11 bases unmatched. The CDR3 region is CASSPQTSAGREQFF. For the CDR3, the DNA is TGTGCCAGCAGCCCACAGACTAGCGCAGGTCGTGAGCAGTTCTTC.

The rearrangement uses TRBV2 and TRBJ2-1; 9 positions match TRBD1. The ends lost 7 bases at V and 2 bases at J; junction bases unmatched: 3. This CDR3 region has 14 residues. The germline CDR1 and CDR2 sequences are SNHLY and FYNNEI. This chain's CDR3 is CASKWTGAYNEQFF. For the CDR3, the DNA is TGTGCCAGCAAATGGACAGGGGCCTACAATGAGCAGTTCTTC.

The rearrangement joins TRBV27 to TRBJ1-2, with D tentatively TRBD1 (5 bases). CDR1 MNHEY and CDR2 SMNVEV come from the germline V gene (reference sequence). Trimming took off 3 bases at V and 3 bases at J, with 17 bases between the two ends. The CDR3 loop spans 16 amino acids. CDR3 in DNA: TGTGCCAGCAGTTTTGAACCAAGGGGTATTGACTATGGCTACACCTTC. Its protein product is CASSFEPRGIDYGYTF.

In this sample, this clone turned up once. J is TRBJ2-7 and V is TRBV5-1; TRBD1 matches 8 bases. This CDR3 has 13 amino acids. The J segment lost 7 bases and the V segment lost 5 bases, leaving 8 bases of the junction unmatched. The germline gives CDR1 SGHRS, CDR2 YFSETQ. The CDR3 spells CASRTGAMGEQYF. The CDR3 DNA follows: TGCGCCAGCAGGACAGGGGCCATGGGGGAGCAGTACTTC.

The V call is TRBV6-5, the J call TRBJ1-6; 8 positions match TRBD1. Trimming removed 6 bases from V and 8 bases from J; junction bases left unmatched: 6. Germline lookup yields CDR1 MNHEY and CDR2 SVGAGI. The CDR3 has 14 amino acids. The CDR3 reads CASSPQGDHSPLHF. Here the CDR3 DNA reads TGTGCCAGCAGCCCACAGGGGGACCATTCACCCCTCCACTTT.

This clone appeared a single time. V and J are TRBV12-3 or TRBV12-4 and TRBJ2-1; D uncertain. Trimming shortened V by 4 bases and J by 8 bases, and 9 bases separated the two germline ends. The CDR3 spans 12 residues. The CDR3 reads CASSSRLYEQFF. The CDR3 DNA reads as TGTGCCAGCAGTTCCCGACTCTATGAGCAGTTCTTC.

The chain couples TRBV5-4 to TRBJ2-3; 11 positions agree with TRBD2. The CDR3 has 16 amino acids. Per the germline V gene, CDR1 is SGHNT and CDR2 is YYREEE (reference sequence). V shed 2 bases and J 4 bases; nucleotides not matched to a gene: 6. CDR3 in amino acids: CASSLDSGRAADTQYF. The DNA of the CDR3 is TGTGCCAGCAGCTTAGATAGCGGGAGGGCCGCAGATACGCAGTATTTT.

This sequence joins TRBV6-2 or TRBV6-3 and TRBJ2-1; 10 nucleotides line up with TRBD2. With V trimmed by 0 bases and J by 10 bases, 6 bases remained unmatched. The CDR3 runs to 15 residues. Germline V CDR1 and CDR2: MNHEY, SVGEGT. The CDR3 DNA follows: TGTGCCAGCAGTTACTCGTCTAGCGGGAGCTTAGAGCAGTTCTTC. Encoded protein: CASSYSSSGSLEQFF.

This chain connects TRBV10-3 to TRBJ2-1; 8 bases fit TRBD2. The CDR3 is made up of 17 amino acids. V was pared by 4 bases and J by 9 bases, with 17 bases of the junction left unmatched. From germline, CDR1 is ENHRY and CDR2 SYGVKD. CDR3 region: CAISVNSRAGVTGEQFF. The CDR3 DNA sequence: TGTGCCATCAGTGTAAACTCCAGAGCGGGAGTGACAGGTGAGCAGTTCTTC.

The rearrangement links TRBV15 to TRBJ2-6, with TRBD1 matching over 9 bases. This CDR3 has 19 residues. V gave up 1 base and J gave up 2 bases; unmatched junction bases: 9. Germline CDR1 and CDR2: LNHNV and YYDKDF (reference sequence). For the CDR3, the DNA is TGTGCCACCAGCAGAGTCCAGGACAGGGGAGAAACTGGGGCCAACGTCCTGACTTTC. Its protein is CATSRVQDRGETGANVLTF.